The 8 T cell receptor beta chains below come from one sample, sequenced in a study of T cell repertoires in cytomegalovirus infection. TCRdb itself ran the reads through MiXCR, one entry per CDR3 protein. The data hold 750,000 to 950,000 distinct CDR3 sequences, with 25% to 30% observed a single time. Their target antigens are unknown. This specimen consisted of cultured CD8+ T cells from PBMCs, obtained from culture after CMV antigen stimulation. The source of these receptors is a human donor in good health (CMV status not recorded). Some clones in this sample may be carry-over from other donors' samples.

V usage is TRBV5-1 and J usage is TRBJ1-6, with a possible D match to TRBD1 (5 bases). V was pared by 0 bases and J by 8 bases, with 15 bases between. Germline V gives CDR1 SGHRS, CDR2 YFSETQ. The CDR3 is 16 residues long. The CDR3 nucleotides are TGCGCCAGCAGCTTGGGCCGGGAGGGACGGGATTCACCCCTCCACTTT. Translated: CASSLGREGRDSPLHF.

The gene calls are TRBV7-9 and TRBJ1-1; tentative D call: TRBD1 (5 bases). The length of the CDR3 is 14 residues. Looked up from germline, CDR1 is SEHNR and CDR2 is FQNEAQ (reference sequence). V shed 1 base and J shed 5 bases, with 11 bases lying between them. CDR3 nucleotide sequence: TGTGCCAGCAGCTTAGGGACAAGAAGGACTGAAGCTTTCTTT. It codes for CASSLGTRRTEAFF.

This clonotype was observed a handful of times. As DNA, the CDR3 is TGTGCCAGCAGTTCGACATCCGATGAAAAACTGTTTTTT. Translating it yields CASSSTSDEKLFF. The chain links TRBV12-3 or TRBV12-4 to TRBJ1-4; no reliable D call. The CDR3 is 13 residues long. Trimming left V 4 bases short and J 6 bases short, with 9 bases between.

This clonotype was seen only a few times. The chain is built from TRBV12-3 or TRBV12-4 and TRBJ2-3; D gene uncertain. This CDR3 region has 14 residues. The V and J ends lost 4 bases and 1 base respectively, with 9 bases between them. CDR3 protein: CASSWAVGTDTQYF. The CDR3 DNA reads as TGTGCCAGCAGTTGGGCGGTTGGCACAGATACGCAGTATTTT.

The rearrangement uses TRBV28 and TRBJ1-1; 8 bases match TRBD1. The CDR3 spans 16 residues. CDR1 is MDHEN and CDR2 is SYDVKM in the germline V gene. V shed 6 bases and J 0 bases; nucleotides not matched to a gene: 9. DNA for the CDR3: TGTGCCAGCAGGACCTCAGGGGGCTTTCTGAACACTGAAGCTTTCTTT. This translates into CASRTSGGFLNTEAFF.

This clonotype was seen repeatedly, ten times or more. The rearrangement links TRBV12-3 or TRBV12-4 to TRBJ1-5; TRBD1 is a possible D gene (6 bases). Trimming left V 8 bases short and J 6 bases short, with 14 bases between. The CDR3 length is 13 residues. CDR3 sequence (DNA): TGTGCCAGCGGGCAAGGGGGGGCTCAGCCCCAGCATTTT. It specifies CASGQGGAQPQHF.

This clonotype was recorded many times. The chain has TRBV7-8 and TRBJ1-1; 7 nucleotides line up with TRBD1. The CDR3 contains 15 residues. Germline V CDR1 and CDR2: SGHVS, FQNEAQ. V was pared by 5 bases and J by 1 base, with 7 bases of the junction left unmatched. The CDR3 DNA reads as TGTGCCAGCAGCCATCGACAGGGAGGGAACACTGAAGCTTTCTTT. As protein: CASSHRQGGNTEAFF.

There are many counts of this clonotype. This chain uses TRBV7-2 with TRBJ2-5; D is possibly TRBD2 (5 bases). With 6 bases removed from V and 4 bases from J, the gap between germline ends came to 18 bases. CDR3 length: 15 residues. Germline V gene sequence: CDR1 SGHTA, CDR2 FQGNSA. The CDR3 bases are TGTGCCAGCAGTATAGGGAGCGCTTACGGAGAGACCCAGTACTTC. Translation gives CASSIGSAYGETQYF.